These 8 T cell receptor beta chains share one sample of origin, sequenced in a study of cytomegalovirus exposure and HLA in healthy donors. Data came from immunoSEQ multiplex PCR; TCRdb stores just in-frame clones and leaves some out. The sample yields 140,000 or so clones, 91% seen once. The specimen sequenced was PBMCs. Receptors were obtained from a man between 18 and 35 years old in good health and CMV-seronegative.

The J gene is TRBJ2-1, the V gene TRBV12-1; the DNA was not compared with TRBD1, the D call given in the table. TRBV12-1 is an annotated pseudogene. The CDR3 loop spans 15 amino acids. In nucleotides, the CDR3 is TGTGCCAGCAGCCCTGACAGGGTGACGTACAATGAGCAGTTCTTC. Its protein is CASSPDRVTYNEQFF.

The chain combines TRBV5-1 with TRBJ2-1; 7 bases are a match to TRBD2. This CDR3 contains 15 residues. Per the germline V gene, CDR1 is SGHRS and CDR2 is YFSETQ. The J segment lost 4 bases and the V segment lost 2 bases, leaving 6 bases of the junction unmatched. CDR3 nucleotide sequence: TGCGCCAGCAGCTTAGTAGCGGGTTTATACAATGAGCAGTTCTTC. It yields the protein CASSLVAGLYNEQFF.

The chain employs TRBV9 and TRBJ2-7; weak D call: TRBD1 (5 bases). V was pared by 4 bases and J by 3 bases, with 14 bases between. The CDR3 length is 14 residues. The germline V gene has CDR1 SGDLS and CDR2 YYNGEE. The CDR3 is CASSPGQGLYEQYF. The CDR3 DNA follows: TGTGCCAGCAGCCCCGGTCAGGGCCTCTACGAGCAGTACTTC.

The chain combines TRBV29-1 with TRBJ1-1, with 10 bases lining up with TRBD1. This CDR3 spans 13 amino acids. The germline V gene has CDR1 SQVTM and CDR2 ANQGSEA. V dropped 7 bases and J dropped 6; count of bases not matched to a gene: 8. In DNA form, the CDR3 reads TGCAGCGCTTACCGGGACAGGGGACCTGAAGCTTTCTTT. It yields the protein CSAYRDRGPEAFF.

This rearrangement joins TRBV7-9 to TRBJ1-1; no reliable D call. This CDR3 is built from 11 residues. V was pared by 8 bases and J by 5 bases, with 9 bases between. Germline assignment: CDR1 SEHNR and CDR2 FQNEAQ (reference sequence). The CDR3 DNA follows: TGTGCCAGCCAGTCGCAGACTGAAGCTTTCTTT. It specifies CASQSQTEAFF.

V gene TRBV6-5 combines with J gene TRBJ1-2; D perhaps matches TRBD1 (5 bases). V was clipped by 6 bases and J by 1 base, with 12 bases between them. In germline, CDR1 is MNHEY, CDR2 SVGAGI. The CDR3 is 14 residues long. The CDR3 loop reads CASSSARVNYGYTF. The CDR3 nucleotides read TGTGCCAGCAGCTCCGCCAGGGTTAACTATGGCTACACCTTC.

The CDR3 DNA is TGTGCCAGCAGCCCTCACCTCACAGGAACTACGGGGGGAACTGAAGCTTTCTTT. It specifies CASSPHLTGTTGGTEAFF. The V and J genes are TRBV9 and TRBJ1-1; D perhaps matches TRBD1 (5 bases). Germline assignment: CDR1 SGDLS and CDR2 YYNGEE. This CDR3 has 18 amino acids. Trimming pared 4 bases from V and 5 bases from J, leaving 27 bases between.

The rearrangement uses TRBV7-3 and TRBJ2-7, with 8 positions matching TRBD2. Trimming cost V 4 bases and J 3 bases; bases outside gene matches: 11. This CDR3 is built from 16 residues. The V gene's germline CDR1 is SGHTA and CDR2 FQGTGA. The CDR3 region has the DNA TGTGCCAGCAGCTCACAGGCCAGCGGGGGCATCTACGAGCAGTACTTC. It yields the protein CASSSQASGGIYEQYF.